These 7 T cell receptor beta chains were all obtained from the same sample, sequenced in a study of early T cells in non-severe SARS-CoV-2 infection. TCRdb reprocessed the 5' RACE reads with MiXCR, giving one entry per CDR3 protein. In the table there are about 98,000 distinct CDR3 sequences, about 15% of which are singletons. Input material: whole blood. The receptor set was obtained from an adult who was a healthcare worker with PCR-confirmed SARS-CoV-2 infection or an uninfected control (not recorded which).

V gene TRBV7-8 combines with J gene TRBJ2-7; D uncertain. Germline CDR1 SGHVS, CDR2 FQNEAQ. Trimming left V 1 base short and J 2 bases short, with 9 bases between. This CDR3 spans 14 amino acids. In DNA form, the CDR3 reads TGTGCCAGCAGCTTAGAAGTTGGGCCCTACGAGCAGTACTTC. The encoded protein is CASSLEVGPYEQYF. Full variable domain (missing parts from reference TRBV7-8 and TRBJ2-7): GAGVSQSPRYKVAKRGQDVALRCDPISGHVSLFWYQQALGQGPEFLTYFQNEAQLDKSGLPSDRFFAERPEGSVSTLKIQRTQQEDSAVYLCASSLEVGPYEQYFGPGTRLTVT.

This clonotype was seen repeatedly, ten times or more. The V gene is TRBV5-1, the J gene TRBJ2-7, with 8 bases identical to TRBD2. Germline V CDR1 and CDR2: SGHRS, YFSETQ. V was clipped by 5 bases and J by 3 bases; unmatched bases: 10. The CDR3 contains 15 residues. The CDR3 sequence is CASSPAGGAGYEQYF. CDR3 sequence (DNA): TGCGCCAGCAGTCCTGCGGGGGGCGCGGGCTACGAGCAGTACTTC.

This clonotype appeared many times. V usage is TRBV20-1 and J usage is TRBJ2-7, with a possible D match to TRBD2 (5 bases). This CDR3 is 13 amino acids long. Trimming pared 5 bases from V and 6 bases from J, leaving 17 bases between. The V gene's germline CDR1 is DFQATT and CDR2 SNEGSKA (reference sequence). The CDR3 DNA reads TGCAGTGCTCCCGGTGTAGGAGGTAGCGAGCAGTACTTC. It codes for CSAPGVGGSEQYF.

The V and J genes are TRBV10-2 and TRBJ1-1, with D possibly being TRBD1 (5 bases). Germline loops: CDR1 WSHSY, CDR2 SAAADI. The CDR3 is 13 amino acids. The ends were cut back, 0 bases at V and 6 bases at J, with 8 bases in the middle. The CDR3 DNA follows: TGCGCCAGCAGTGAGTCGAGGGGCTCTGAAGCTTTCTTT. Amino acid sequence: CASSESRGSEAFF.

This clonotype was detected a few times. This chain uses TRBV5-1 with TRBJ1-1; D ambiguous. CDR3 length equals 13 residues. Germline CDR1 is SGHRS and CDR2 is YFSETQ. The germline V and J ends were trimmed by 0 bases and 5 bases, with 8 bases remaining between them. CDR3 coding DNA: TGCGCCAGCAGCTTGGCTGTTCAGACTGAAGCTTTCTTT. Amino acids: CASSLAVQTEAFF. Using reference TRBV5-1 and TRBJ1-1 for the parts outside the CDR3, the full variable domain is KAGVTQTPRYLIKTRGQQVTLSCSPISGHRSVSWYQQTPGQGLQFLFEYFSETQRNKGNFPGRFSGRQFSNSRSEMNVSTLELGDSALYLCASSLAVQTEAFFGQGTRLTVV.

On this clonotype: A read error may account for a junction end that differs from germline. J is TRBJ2-1 and V is TRBV4-1; D gene ambiguous. This CDR3 region has 17 residues. The germline V gene has CDR1 MGHRA and CDR2 YSYEKL. The CDR3 DNA reads TGCGCCAGCAACCAAGCCCCGACACCCCGCTCCTACAATGAGCAGTTCTTC. Translation: CASNQAPTPRSYNEQFF.

This clonotype came up many times. This chain connects TRBV7-3 to TRBJ2-7, with D uncertain. Germline V gene lookup returns CDR1 SGHTA and CDR2 FQGTGA. The CDR3 sequence is 15 residues long. The V gene lost 11 bases and the J gene lost 0 bases, with 20 bases spanning the gap. The CDR3 loop is CASRLGGASSYEQYF. The CDR3 coding sequence is TGTGCCTCCCGCTTGGGCGGCGCCAGCTCCTACGAGCAGTACTTC.